This record covers a single T cell receptor (beta chain). In its sample, this clone was seen a few times. What antigen it recognizes has not been identified. No quality values exist for individual bases; no much larger clone is one base distant. The entire isolated RNA was reverse transcribed using the High Capacity cDNA Reverse Transcription Kit, and thus expressed TCRB transcripts were sequenced. Naive, central memory and regulatory T cell samples underwent deep immunoSEQ sequencing, averaging about 3.5 million total reads per sample. Sorted cells were lysed in RLT buffer and RNA was extracted with DNase-treated RNeasy Micro or Mini kits, depending on cell number. To prevent cross-contamination, every cell subset was processed on its own, while patient and healthy donor samples were processed together. TCRB sequences were amplified from cDNA with the immunoSEQ multiplex PCR, producing 87-bp fragments spanning the CDR3 region. Sequencing of the amplicons was done on the Illumina HiSeq platform. On the authors' methods: PCR bias was corrected computationally using synthetic template baselines, and reads within Hamming distance 2 were collapsed, with unmergeable singletons discarded. Reads were aligned against IMGT to assign V, D and J genes, CDR3 length and insertions or deletions at six rearrangement sites. Within each subset, clonotype counts were normalized to sorted cell number, and only after that were true diversity and Gini coefficients computed with the tcR R package. Repertoire sharing was quantified using the overlap coefficient calculated on TCRB nucleotide sequences. Out-of-frame TCRB sequences from naive cells were analyzed to stand in for the pre-selection repertoire. TCRdb mirrors the immuneACCESS table, restricted to in-frame sequences. Some clones are absent from its copies; in checked studies, under half trace to an unresolved V gene, and the reason for the others is unknown. The DNA gave D and trimming, while V, J and clone size come from that table. The sample data list 300,000 to 450,000 clones, and over 10% of these were observed just once. The top ten clones comprise 0.0095% to 0.012% of the sample.

The entry originates in a study of beta chain features in type 1 diabetes (dated by TCRdb to the late 2010s). Some background on the complete study: Patients and healthy donors did not differ in mean age, gender distribution, total cell number or subset yield. Regulatory and stem cell-like memory subsets were obtained from only 8 patients and roughly 8 healthy donors, while naive and central memory subsets were obtained from all 30 or so donors. The study compared TCRB repertoires of sorted circulating CD4+ T cell subsets between recently diagnosed type 1 diabetes patients and matched healthy donors. A total of 107,917,701 sorted cells were examined across all samples, and RNA yield correlated strongly with the number of cells per subset.

The paper's findings and limits, for the study overall: Fewer insertions and more nucleotide deletions at VDJ recombination sites were observed in patients with type 1 diabetes, implying thymic rearrangement abnormalities. In all four CD4+ subsets, TCRB CDR3 length was moderately but significantly shorter in type 1 diabetes patients. Naive, central memory and regulatory TCRB repertoires appeared more similar among patients than among healthy donors. Because cDNA was sequenced instead of genomic DNA, activated cells with high expression could be over-represented, although the groups did not differ in activation or CD3 levels. Because the HLA sub-analyses included only small numbers of individuals, any influence of HLA type on TCRB rearrangement was left unresolved. Shorter templates might be favored by PCR, yet because patient and control samples were amplified and corrected together, any such skew would affect both groups equally.

Including cysteine and phenylalanine, the CDR3 has 15 amino acids. CDR3 DNA only is kept here, 45 bases in frame from base 1. For CDR1 and CDR2, the germline V gene (reference sequence) lists GTSNPN and SVGIG. For this chain, trimming is 5 bases at the V end and 9 bases at the J end, and the number of junction bases without a gene match is 12. Each donor gave one peripheral blood draw, averaging roughly 100 mL, which was collected into heparinised tubes. A BD FACSAria II and a panel including CD45RO, CCR7, CD25, CD127, CD95 and CD27 were used to sort naive, central memory, regulatory and stem cell-like memory CD4+ T cells. All sorted populations exceeded 95% purity. PBMCs were isolated immediately by Lymphoprep density gradient centrifugation and stained directly without culture. So that batch effects would be minimized, each experiment stained and sorted samples in pairs, pairing one healthy donor with one patient.

This receptor was obtained from a woman under 30 with type 1 diabetes. Specimen: naive CD4+ T cells from blood. The sample's cell subset or site label, decoded: true naive CD4+ T cells. In this chain, TRBV30 is recombined with TRBJ2-1, with 11 middle bases fitting TRBD2. For the CDR3, the sequence is CAWGNRLAGFREQFF. The DNA sequence is as follows: TGTGCCTGGGGCAACAGACTAGCGGGATTCCGTGAGCAGTTCTTC.